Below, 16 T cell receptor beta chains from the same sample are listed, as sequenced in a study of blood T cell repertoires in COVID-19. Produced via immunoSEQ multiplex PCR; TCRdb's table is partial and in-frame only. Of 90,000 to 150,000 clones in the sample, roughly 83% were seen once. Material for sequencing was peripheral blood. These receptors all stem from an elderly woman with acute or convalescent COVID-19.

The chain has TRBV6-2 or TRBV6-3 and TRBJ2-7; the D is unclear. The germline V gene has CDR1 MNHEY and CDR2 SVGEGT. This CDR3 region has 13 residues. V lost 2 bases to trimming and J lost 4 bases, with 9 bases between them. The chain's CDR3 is CASSYPPVYEQYF. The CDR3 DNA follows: TGTGCCAGCAGTTACCCCCCGGTTTACGAGCAGTACTTC.

The CDR3 sequence is CASSSGGRNEKLFF. CDR3 sequence (DNA): TGTGCCAGTAGTTCGGGGGGCAGGAATGAAAAACTGTTTTTT. The chain couples TRBV19 to TRBJ1-4, with D tentatively TRBD1 (6 bases). The CDR3 extends over 14 amino acids. Germline V gives CDR1 LNHDA, CDR2 SQIVND (reference sequence). V was pared by 5 bases and J by 5 bases, with 12 bases between.

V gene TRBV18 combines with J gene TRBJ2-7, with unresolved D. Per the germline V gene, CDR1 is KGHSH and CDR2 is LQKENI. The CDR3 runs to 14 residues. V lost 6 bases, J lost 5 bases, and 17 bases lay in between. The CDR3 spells CASSPVFAFDEQYF. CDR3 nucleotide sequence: TGTGCCAGCTCCCCGGTCTTCGCCTTCGACGAGCAGTACTTC.

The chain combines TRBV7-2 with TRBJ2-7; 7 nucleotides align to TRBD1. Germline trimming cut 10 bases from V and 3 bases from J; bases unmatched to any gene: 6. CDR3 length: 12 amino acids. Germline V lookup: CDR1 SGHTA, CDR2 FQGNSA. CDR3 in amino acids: CATSDRNYEQYF. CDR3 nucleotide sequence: TGTGCCACCTCGGACAGGAACTACGAGCAGTACTTC.

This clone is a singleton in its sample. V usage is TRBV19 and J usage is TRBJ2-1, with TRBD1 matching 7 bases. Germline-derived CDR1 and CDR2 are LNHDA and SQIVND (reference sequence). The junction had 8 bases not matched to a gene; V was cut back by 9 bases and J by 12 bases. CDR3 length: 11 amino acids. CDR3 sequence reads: CASRDRVAQFF. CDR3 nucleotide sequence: TGTGCCAGCCGAGACAGGGTAGCGCAGTTCTTC.

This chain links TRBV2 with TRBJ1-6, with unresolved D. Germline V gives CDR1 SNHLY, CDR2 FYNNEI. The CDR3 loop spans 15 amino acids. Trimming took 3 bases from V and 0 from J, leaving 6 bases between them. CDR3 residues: CASSDRSSYNSPLHF. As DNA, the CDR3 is TGTGCCAGCAGTGACCGGAGCTCCTATAATTCACCCCTCCACTTT.

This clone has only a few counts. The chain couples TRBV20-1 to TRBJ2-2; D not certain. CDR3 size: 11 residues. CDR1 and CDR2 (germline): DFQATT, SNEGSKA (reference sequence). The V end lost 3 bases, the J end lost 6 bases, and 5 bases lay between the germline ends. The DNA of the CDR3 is TGCAGTGCTAGTGGGCCCGGGGAGCTGTTTTTT. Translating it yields CSASGPGELFF.

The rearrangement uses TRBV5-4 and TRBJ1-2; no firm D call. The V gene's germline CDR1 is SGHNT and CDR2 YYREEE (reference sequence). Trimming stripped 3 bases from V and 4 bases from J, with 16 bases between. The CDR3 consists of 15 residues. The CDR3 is CASSSAGENLYGYTF. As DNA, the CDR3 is TGTGCCAGCAGCTCTGCGGGCGAAAATCTCTATGGCTACACCTTC.

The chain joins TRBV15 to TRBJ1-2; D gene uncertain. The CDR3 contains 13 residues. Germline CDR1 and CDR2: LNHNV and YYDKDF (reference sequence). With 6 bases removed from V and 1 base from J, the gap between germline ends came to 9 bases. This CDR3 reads CATSNTFNYGYTF. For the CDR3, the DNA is TGTGCCACCAGTAACACATTTAACTATGGCTACACCTTC.

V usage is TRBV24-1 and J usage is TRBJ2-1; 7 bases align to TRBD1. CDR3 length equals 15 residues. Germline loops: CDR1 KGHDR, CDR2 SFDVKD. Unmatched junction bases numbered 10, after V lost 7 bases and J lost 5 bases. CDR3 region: CATSEEGALDNEQFF. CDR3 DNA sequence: TGTGCCACCAGCGAAGAGGGGGCGTTGGACAATGAGCAGTTCTTC.

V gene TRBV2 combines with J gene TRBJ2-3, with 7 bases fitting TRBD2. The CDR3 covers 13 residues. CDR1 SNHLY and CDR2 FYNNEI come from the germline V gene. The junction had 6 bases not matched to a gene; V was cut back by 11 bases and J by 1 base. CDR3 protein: CASVRGGTDTQYF. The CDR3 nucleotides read TGTGCCTCCGTACGGGGGGGCACAGATACGCAGTATTTT. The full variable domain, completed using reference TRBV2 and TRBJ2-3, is EPEVTQTPSHQVTQMGQEVILRCVPISNHLYFYWYRQILGQKVEFLVSFYNNEISEKSEIFDDQFSVERPDGSNFTLKIRSTKLEDSAMYFCASVRGGTDTQYFGPGTRLTVL.

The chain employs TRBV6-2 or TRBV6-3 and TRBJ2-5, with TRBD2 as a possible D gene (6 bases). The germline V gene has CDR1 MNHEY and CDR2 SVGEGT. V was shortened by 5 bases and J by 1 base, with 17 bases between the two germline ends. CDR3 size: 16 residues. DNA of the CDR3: TGTGCCAGCAGTCCCCACCTAGCGTTGGGCCAAGAGACCCAGTACTTC. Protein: CASSPHLALGQETQYF.

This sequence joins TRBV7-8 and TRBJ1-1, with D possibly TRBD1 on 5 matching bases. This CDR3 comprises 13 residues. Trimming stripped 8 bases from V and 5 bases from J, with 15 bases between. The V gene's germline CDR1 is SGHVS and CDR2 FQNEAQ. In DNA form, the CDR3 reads TGTGCCAGCGAGGGCGGGGCGGGAACTGAAGCTTTCTTT. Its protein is CASEGGAGTEAFF.

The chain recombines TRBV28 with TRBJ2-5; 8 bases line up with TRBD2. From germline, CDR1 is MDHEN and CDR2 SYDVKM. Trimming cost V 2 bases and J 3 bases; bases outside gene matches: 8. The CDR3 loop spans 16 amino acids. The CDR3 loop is CASSLAGGFTEETQYF. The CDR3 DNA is TGTGCCAGCAGTTTAGCGGGAGGTTTTACCGAAGAGACCCAGTACTTC.

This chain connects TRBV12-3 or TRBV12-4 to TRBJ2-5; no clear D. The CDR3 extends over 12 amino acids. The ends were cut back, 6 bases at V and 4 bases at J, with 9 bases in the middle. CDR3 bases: TGTGCCAGCAGCTATCCCGGAGAGACCCAGTACTTC. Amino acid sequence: CASSYPGETQYF.

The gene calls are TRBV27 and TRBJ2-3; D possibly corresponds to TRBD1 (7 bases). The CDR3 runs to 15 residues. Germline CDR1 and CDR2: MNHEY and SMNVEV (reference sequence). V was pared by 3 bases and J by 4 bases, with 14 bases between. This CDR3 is CASSFGIRGADTQYF. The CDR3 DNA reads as TGTGCCAGCAGTTTCGGAATCAGGGGGGCAGATACGCAGTATTTT.